Listed below are T cell receptor beta chains from one sample, sequenced in a study of somatic mutations in cytotoxic T cells in rheumatoid arthritis. Using immunoSEQ multiplex PCR, the repertoire was profiled, and TCRdb retains in-frame clones only, with some absent. The sample shows under 35,000 clones, around 84% of them seen only once. Sequenced material: CD8+ T cells sorted from blood. The receptors originated from an adult with rheumatoid arthritis. Both conserved end residues are part of each CDR3. D genes are given only for firm matches. The size entry is marked missing in some rows and otherwise reads once, few, many or a size class.

d_call clone_size j_call v_call cdr3_nt cdr3_aa
NA NA TRBJ2-7 TRBV27 TGTGCCAGCAGTCGCCAACCAACCTACGAGCAGTACTTC CASSRQPTYEQYF
TRBD2 NA TRBJ2-1 TRBV2 TGTGCCAGCAGTGAAGAGGGGGTAGCGGGAGTACATGAGCAGTTCTTC CASSEEGVAGVHEQFF
NA NA TRBJ2-5 TRBV19 TGTGCCAGTAGCATCACAGGGAAGCAAGAGACCCAGTACTTC CASSITGKQETQYF
TRBD1 NA TRBJ2-3 TRBV27 TGTGCCAGCAGTTCCCGACAGGGGGTCACAGATACGCAGTATTTT CASSSRQGVTDTQYF
TRBD2 NA TRBJ2-7 TRBV4-1 TGCGCCAGCAGCCATGCCATAGCGGGAGGCTACGAGCAGTACTTC CASSHAIAGGYEQYF
TRBD2 once TRBJ2-7 TRBV27 TGTGCCAGCAGTTTAAAGCTAGCGGAACTCTACGAGCAGTACTTC CASSLKLAELYEQYF
NA NA TRBJ2-1 TRBV7-9 TGTGCCAGCAGCTCCGCGGGCCTCCTCGATGAGCAGTTCTTC CASSSAGLLDEQFF
TRBD2 NA TRBJ2-1 TRBV4-3 TGCGCCAGCAGCGCTGGACTAGCGGGGGGTTTAGAGCAGTTCTTC CASSAGLAGGLEQFF
NA NA TRBJ2-5 TRBV10-3 TGTGCCATCAGTGACTCGTACCAAGAGACCCAGTACTTC CAISDSYQETQYF
NA NA TRBJ2-1 TRBV15 TGTGCCACCAGCATACAGGGACCAAGGGGCTCATACAATGAGCAGTTCTTC CATSIQGPRGSYNEQFF
TRBD1 NA TRBJ2-3 TRBV9 TGTGCCAGCAGCGTACCCACAGGACAGGGAAGCACAGATACGCAGTATTTT CASSVPTGQGSTDTQYF
NA NA TRBJ2-7 TRBV27 TGTGCCAGCACTAGCCAGTACGAGCAGTACTTC CASTSQYEQYF
TRBD1 NA TRBJ2-3 TRBV19 TGTGCCAGTAGTAGACAGGGTGCAGATACGCAGTATTTT CASSRQGADTQYF
TRBD1 NA TRBJ2-7 TRBV19 TGTGCCAGTAGTATCTCCAGGGGGCGCCCCGGGGAGCAGTACTTC CASSISRGRPGEQYF
NA NA TRBJ1-1 TRBV7-2 TGTGCCAGCAGCTTAGTGACAGTTAACACTGAAGCTTTCTTT CASSLVTVNTEAFF
NA once TRBJ2-5 TRBV11-1 TGTGCCAGCAGCCTTGGGGATACAGGACGAGAGACCCAGTACTTC CASSLGDTGRETQYF
NA NA TRBJ2-1 TRBV15 TGTGCCACCAGCACTCCCAGGGAGGACCCCTACAATGAGCAGTTCTTC CATSTPREDPYNEQFF
NA once TRBJ2-7 TRBV7-9 TGTGCCAGCAGCCCGACTGTCCACGAGCAGTACTTC CASSPTVHEQYF
NA NA TRBJ2-5 TRBV27 TGTGCCAGCAGTTTGGGGTTGGGGGAGACCCAGTACTTC CASSLGLGETQYF
TRBD1 NA TRBJ2-7 TRBV9 TGTGCCAGCAGCGTGGGACAGGGGACCTACGAGCAGTACTTC CASSVGQGTYEQYF
TRBD2 NA TRBJ2-7 TRBV2 TGTGCCAGCAGGGAAACTAGCGGGGGCTCCTACGAGCAGTACTTC CASRETSGGSYEQYF
NA NA TRBJ1-5 TRBV13 TGTGCCAGCAGCTTAGGAGGTCGGTTGCCCCAGCATTTT CASSLGGRLPQHF
TRBD2 NA TRBJ2-7 TRBV10-3 TGTGCCGGGGGGACTAGCGACTCCTACGAGCAGTACTTC CAGGTSDSYEQYF
NA NA TRBJ1-1 TRBV28 TGTGCCAGCAGTCCCAATCAGGACGCTTTCTTT CASSPNQDAFF
TRBD2 NA TRBJ2-1 TRBV2 TGTGCCAGCAGAGAGCGGGGCTACTCCTACAATGAGCAGTTCTTC CASRERGYSYNEQFF
TRBD1 NA TRBJ1-2 TRBV15 TGTGCCACCAGCAGTCGGACAGGGACCCATGGCTACACCTTC CATSSRTGTHGYTF
NA NA TRBJ1-2 TRBV5-1 TGCGCCAGCACCGGGGGCGCTTGGGGCTACACCTTC CASTGGAWGYTF
NA NA TRBJ2-3 TRBV29-1 TGCAGCGTTGAAGGGGTAAAGGGGGACGATACGCAGTATTTT CSVEGVKGDDTQYF
TRBD2 once TRBJ2-3 TRBV7-9 TGTGCCAGCAGCTTAGCTATAGCGGGAAGCACAGATACGCAGTATTTT CASSLAIAGSTDTQYF
NA NA TRBJ1-2 TRBV5-5 TGTGCCAGCAGCTTGGAGGACGAGGGGAACTATGGCTACACCTTC CASSLEDEGNYGYTF
NA NA TRBJ2-4 TRBV29-1 TGCAGCGTTGCCCAGGCCAACAAAAACATTCAGTACTTC CSVAQANKNIQYF
NA NA TRBJ1-1 TRBV5-4 TGTGCCAGCAGCTTAGGCGGTGGCACTGAAGCTTTCTTT CASSLGGGTEAFF
NA few TRBJ2-7 TRBV19 TGTGCCAGTAGTATAGATGACGGTTCTTACGAGCAGTACTTC CASSIDDGSYEQYF
NA NA TRBJ1-2 TRBV14 TGTGCCAGCAGCTCTCACCAAGCTAACTATGGCTACACCTTC CASSSHQANYGYTF
NA NA TRBJ2-2 TRBV29-1 TGCAGCGTTGAGACGCCCTCGTCGAACACCGGGGAGCTGTTTTTT CSVETPSSNTGELFF
NA NA TRBJ2-4 TRBV10-2 TGCGCCAGCAGTGAGAGCTCCAGGGGGGGAGGGGGCGCCAAAAACATTCAGTACTTC CASSESSRGGGGAKNIQYF
NA NA TRBJ2-7 TRBV12-2 TGTGCAAGTCGCTTAGAATACCAGGGGAGATATGTGCAGTACTTC CASRLEYQGRYVQYF
NA NA TRBJ2-4 TRBV2 TGTGCCAGCAGTGAAGGGCCCTCTTCAACGGCCAAAAACATTCAGTACTTC CASSEGPSSTAKNIQYF
TRBD2 NA TRBJ2-7 TRBV27 TGTGCCAGCAGTTTATTAGCGGGACGGAATTCCTACGAGCAGTACTTC CASSLLAGRNSYEQYF
TRBD2 NA TRBJ2-1 TRBV7-3 TGTGCCAGCAGCTCGGGGACTAGCGGGGGGTTTTACAATGAGCAGTTCTTC CASSSGTSGGFYNEQFF
TRBD2 NA TRBJ2-5 TRBV6-5 TGTGCCAGCAGCATCGGGACTAGCGGGGTGGAGACCCAGTACTTC CASSIGTSGVETQYF
TRBD1 NA TRBJ2-2 TRBV4-1 TGCGCCAGCAGCCAAGGGGACAGGCTCATCACCGGGGAGCTGTTTTTT CASSQGDRLITGELFF
NA NA TRBJ2-7 TRBV2 TGTGCCAGCGCCAAAGGTGGCTCCTACGAGCAGTACTTC CASAKGGSYEQYF
TRBD1 NA TRBJ1-2 TRBV27 TGTGCCAGCAGTTTCAAAGGAGGGGGCATCTATGGCTACACCTTC CASSFKGGGIYGYTF
NA NA TRBJ1-5 TRBV6-5 TGTGCCAGCCCCAAGTGGGATTATCAGCCCCAGCATTTT CASPKWDYQPQHF
NA NA TRBJ2-5 TRBV7-9 TGTGCCAGCAGCTCCCCGGGGGCGGGGGCCGACCGGGAGACCCAGTACTTC CASSSPGAGADRETQYF
NA NA TRBJ2-1 TRBV10-2 TGCGCCAGCAGCGGTGGGAATGAGCAGTTCTTC CASSGGNEQFF
NA NA TRBJ1-5 TRBV2 TGTGCCAGCAGTGAAGGATATGAGGATCAGCCCCAGCATTTT CASSEGYEDQPQHF
NA NA TRBJ2-5 TRBV5-1 TGCGCCAGCAGCTGGAGCCGCCAAGAGACCCAGTACTTC CASSWSRQETQYF
NA NA TRBJ2-5 TRBV14 TGTGCCAGCAGCCAAGATCTTGGACCGACTAGGGAGACCCAGTACTTC CASSQDLGPTRETQYF
NA NA TRBJ2-2 TRBV28 TGTGCCAGCAGCAACATCAACTGGGACACCGGGGAGCTGTTTTTT CASSNINWDTGELFF
NA NA TRBJ2-7 TRBV27 TGTGCCACCCAACTGGGACCTAAGACCTACGAGCAGTACTTC CATQLGPKTYEQYF
NA NA TRBJ1-5 TRBV6-4 TGTGCCAGCAGGATACAGGGTGGAATTAGCAATCAGCCCCAGCATTTT CASRIQGGISNQPQHF
NA NA TRBJ2-7 TRBV27 TGTGCCAGCAGTTTATCCACTACCTACGAGCAGTACTTC CASSLSTTYEQYF
NA NA TRBJ2-3 TRBV11-2 TGTGCCAGCAGCTTAGGTTCTCTGGCGCCAGATACGCAGTATTTT CASSLGSLAPDTQYF
NA NA TRBJ1-4 TRBV6-5 TGTGCCAGCAGTTACGACGGAACTAATGAAAAACTGTTTTTT CASSYDGTNEKLFF
NA NA TRBJ1-5 TRBV27 TGTGCCAGCAGTCTAGGGGGATATAGCAATCAGCCCCAGCATTTT CASSLGGYSNQPQHF